This TCR beta chain emerged from a study of blood T cell repertoires in COVID-19. Study-wide context: Acute-phase and convalescent COVID-19 samples originated in the United States, Italy and Spain. PBMCs, B-cell-depleted T cells, or T cells were the source of the cDNA or gDNA that made up the material.

TCRdb keeps only in-frame clones here, not all; method: immunoSEQ multiplex PCR. The sample includes approximately 170,000 clones, roughly 84% of them seen just once. Between the trimmed V and J ends, which lost 5 bases and 8 bases, there was a span of 18 bases. This CDR3 has 14 residues. Germline V CDR1 and CDR2: MNHEY, SMNVEV (reference sequence). Seattle cases were enrolled at active infection and followed longitudinally. The specimen was peripheral blood. The origin of this receptor is a woman in her seventies with COVID-19, enrolled during active disease. The chain joins TRBV27 to TRBJ1-2; D perhaps matches TRBD1 (5 bases). CDR3 coding DNA: TGTGCCAGCAGTCGAACAGGTCCGTATGGAGGCTACACCTTC. It is translated as CASSRTGPYGGYTF.